This entry concerns a single TCR beta chain. This clone has a count of ten or more. Its binding antigen is unknown. No much larger clonotype is one base removed from it; base qualities were not supplied. CDR1 is given as SEHNR and CDR2 as FQNEAQ, both from the germline V gene (reference sequence). Reading from cysteine to phenylalanine, the CDR3 counts 15 amino acids. This entry keeps only the CDR3 DNA: 45 bases, framed from base 1. Clipping removes 3 bases from V and 6 bases from J, with 10 as the unmatched junction base count. Libraries were made using PCR. The sequencing machine was an Illumina HiSeq 4000. The TCR beta-chain CDR3 region of each patient was profiled by high-throughput sequencing. The paper's processing steps were these. A classifier to discriminate distant-metastatic papillary thyroid cancer patients was built from CDR3 differences across clinicopathological groups. The Shannon index was used to measure repertoire diversity, and the Morisita-Horn index was used to measure how similar tumor and blood repertoires were. TCRdb reprocessed the public reads (quality trimming at Q25 with fastp, clone calling with MiXCR) and kept in-frame beta chains. None of the V and J calls come from the authors' own analysis; TCRdb made them. This sample comprises thousands of clones, 23% of them detected only once. Roughly 28% of the sample is taken by the ten largest.

No patient had received any treatment before thyroid surgery. The study retrospectively analysed patient clinical samples collected from about 2011 to 2018 using T-cell receptor beta sequencing. This sample is drawn from a study of metastatic and nonmetastatic thyroid tumors (dated by TCRdb to about 2020). Regarding the complete study: Repertoires were compared across peripheral blood and tumor or nodule tissue samples from malignant and benign thyroid patients.

Broader findings and caveats from the paper: TCR beta diversity was reported as significantly higher in malignant tumors than in benign nodules, in both blood and tumor samples.

The V gene is TRBV7-9 and the J gene is TRBJ2-7; 8 nucleotides in the junction match TRBD1. Sequencing was performed on tumor tissue. The clonotype comes from a female donor with papillary thyroid cancer or a benign thyroid nodule (not recorded which). Some clones in this sample may be carry-over from other donors' samples. The CDR3 here reads CASSFSGTGPLEQYF. DNA sequence: TGTGCCAGCAGCTTTTCCGGGACAGGCCCCCTCGAGCAGTACTTC.